This T cell receptor (beta chain) stems from a study of shared clonotypes between healthy human individuals. Overall study results and limits: Compared with memory subsets, naive subsets generally had larger estimated richness. Generation of non-shared clonotypes was less probable than generation of clonotypes shared by all four donors.

TCRdb keeps only in-frame clones here, not all; method: immunoSEQ multiplex PCR. The table lists approximately 2,200,000 clones, 93% of them singletons, with approximately 1.7% in the top ten. The CDR3 has 13 amino acids. Germline V gene data show CDR1 as LNHNV and CDR2 as YYDKDF (reference sequence). Losses at the gene ends were 5 bases for V and 7 bases for J; bases not matched to a gene: 3. As regards this clone: As yet, its antigen is unknown.

Naive CD8 cells were CD45RO-negative, positively selected for CCR7, excluding terminally differentiated effector memory CD45RA+ cells. Donors were healthy HIV-negative adults without recent acute infections or vaccinations. Every donor was a Caucasian adult from Nashville, Tennessee. This TCR derives from a man aged 18 to 29 in good health. Some clones in this sample may be carry-over from other donors' samples. The chain is built from TRBV15 and TRBJ2-3, with 10 bases that match TRBD2. Sample: naive CD8+ T cells from PBMCs. This CDR3 reads CATSRTSGNTQYF. The CDR3 DNA sequence: TGTGCCACCAGCCGGACTAGCGGAAATACGCAGTATTTT.